One sample yielded the 15 T cell receptor beta chains listed below, sequenced in a study of T cell responses to AZD1222 COVID-19 vaccine. The method was immunoSEQ multiplex PCR; TCRdb's version includes in-frame clones alone and lacks a portion of them. The sample has about 110,000 clones; 80% to 85% are singletons. The sample in question was peripheral blood, obtained on day 0 of AZD1222 vaccination. The receptors stem from an adult in good health.

The rearrangement links TRBV6-5 to TRBJ2-7; D remains ambiguous. CDR1 and CDR2 (germline): MNHEY, SVGAGI. V lost 2 bases to trimming and J lost 0 bases, with 11 bases between them. CDR3 size: 15 residues. This CDR3 is CASSYGPYASYEQYF. CDR3 DNA: TGTGCCAGCAGTTACGGGCCCTACGCCTCCTACGAGCAGTACTTC.

This clone was detected a few times. The same CDR3 arises from other DNA sequences in this sample as well. The chain has TRBV5-5 and TRBJ2-3; D is tentatively TRBD1 or TRBD2 (5 bases each). Germline lookup yields CDR1 SGHKS and CDR2 YYEKEE (reference sequence). The CDR3 loop spans 16 amino acids. Trimming removed 1 base at V and 0 bases at J, with 12 bases between. In DNA, the CDR3 is TGTGCCAGCAGCTTGCGGGGCGGGTCTAGCACAGATACGCAGTATTTT. Encoded protein: CASSLRGGSSTDTQYF.

The chain recombines TRBV6-6 with TRBJ2-5, with 11 positions matching TRBD1. Germline lookup yields CDR1 MNHNY and CDR2 SVGAGI (reference sequence). There are 15 residues in the CDR3. Trimming removed 2 bases from V and 3 bases from J; junction bases left unmatched: 2. The CDR3 sequence: CASSYGQGAEETQYF. CDR3 DNA: TGTGCCAGCAGTTACGGACAGGGGGCCGAAGAGACCCAGTACTTC.

The rearrangement links TRBV27 to TRBJ1-6; D is unresolved. V was clipped by 8 bases and J by 10 bases, with 24 bases between them. Germline V lookup: CDR1 MNHEY, CDR2 SMNVEV (reference sequence). The CDR3 loop spans 16 amino acids. The CDR3 nucleotides are TGTGCCAGCCACAGAGGGCCGGGTTTGACCGTCTCACCCCTCCACTTT. It translates to CASHRGPGLTVSPLHF.

This clone was seen a handful of times. The chain joins TRBV7-8 to TRBJ1-4; 8 bases line up with TRBD1. Germline V gives CDR1 SGHVS, CDR2 FQNEAQ. The trim removed 7 bases at V and 7 bases at J, leaving 11 bases unmatched. This CDR3 is 15 amino acids long. The CDR3 loop is CASTPTRGRREKLFF. The CDR3, as DNA: TGTGCCAGCACCCCGACCAGGGGGCGCCGTGAAAAACTGTTTTTT.

The chain carries TRBV19 and TRBJ1-6; 8 bases agree with TRBD1. V trimming: 6 bases; J trimming: 9 bases; junction bases outside the gene matches: 19. Germline V gene lookup returns CDR1 LNHDA and CDR2 SQIVND (reference sequence). CDR3 length equals 18 residues. The CDR3: CASRPTGQGRWQGSPLHF. The CDR3, as DNA: TGTGCCAGTAGGCCAACCGGACAGGGACGCTGGCAGGGTTCACCCCTCCACTTT.

V and J are TRBV28 and TRBJ2-3; 7 nucleotides agree with TRBD1. CDR1 MDHEN and CDR2 SYDVKM come from the germline V gene. The CDR3 totals 19 residues. V gave up 5 bases and J gave up 1 base; unmatched junction bases: 18. The CDR3 nucleotides are TGTGCCAGCAGTGCGACCTCAATCTACAGGGGCGGCGGCACAGATACGCAGTATTTT. It encodes CASSATSIYRGGGTDTQYF.

V is TRBV7-2 and J is TRBJ2-5, with a weak D call TRBD1 (5 bases). V was cut by 1 base and J by 7 bases, with 7 bases left in between. The CDR3 length is 12 residues. CDR1 and CDR2 (germline): SGHTA, FQGNSA. CDR3 bases: TGTGCCAGCAGCTTAGAGGGGCGGACCCAGTACTTC. It codes for CASSLEGRTQYF.

Points on this clone: In the same sample, other DNA sequences code for this CDR3. The chain links TRBV19 to TRBJ1-4, with D uncertain. V dropped 7 bases and J dropped 0 bases, with 9 bases sitting between them. Germline CDR1 LNHDA, CDR2 SQIVND (reference sequence). The CDR3 loop spans 14 amino acids. The CDR3 spells CASKGSATNEKLFF. CDR3 sequence (DNA): TGTGCCAGTAAAGGAAGCGCAACTAATGAAAAACTGTTTTTT. The whole variable domain, filled in from reference TRBV19 and TRBJ1-4, reads DGGITQSPKYLFRKEGQNVTLSCEQNLNHDAMYWYRQDPGQGLRLIYYSQIVNDFQKGDIAEGYSVSREKKESFPLTVTSAQKNPTAFYLCASKGSATNEKLFFGSGTQLSVL.

CDR3 sequence (DNA): TGTGCCAGCAGCCCCGAGGGACAGGGGGCGCGTAGCTATGGCTACACCTTC. Protein product: CASSPEGQGARSYGYTF. This chain connects TRBV7-9 to TRBJ1-2, with 12 bases that match TRBD1. CDR1 is SEHNR, CDR2 FQNEAQ, per germline (reference sequence). The CDR3 runs to 17 residues. V trimming: 5 bases; J trimming: 4 bases; junction bases outside the gene matches: 11.

The chain joins TRBV19 to TRBJ2-7; 8 nucleotides match TRBD2. The CDR3 runs 13 residues. Germline assignment: CDR1 LNHDA and CDR2 SQIVND (reference sequence). The V and J ends lost 6 bases and 0 bases, in that order; junction bases with no gene match: 1. The CDR3 here is CASRREASYEQYF. As DNA, the CDR3 is TGTGCCAGTAGGCGGGAGGCCTCCTACGAGCAGTACTTC.

The chain has TRBV19 and TRBJ2-2, with a tentative D call TRBD1 (5 bases). Trimming removed 9 bases from V and 0 bases from J, with 14 bases in between. The CDR3 runs to 15 residues. The germline gives CDR1 LNHDA, CDR2 SQIVND (reference sequence). This CDR3 reads CASRIQASNTGELFF. The CDR3 bases are TGTGCCAGCAGAATACAGGCATCGAACACCGGGGAGCTGTTTTTT.

V and J are TRBV7-9 and TRBJ2-7, with 7 bases fitting TRBD2. Germline values: CDR1 SEHNR, CDR2 FQNEAQ (reference sequence). V was clipped by 4 bases and J by 7 bases; unmatched bases: 1. The CDR3 contains 11 residues. This CDR3 is CASSYGGEQYF. The CDR3 nucleotides read TGTGCCAGCAGCTACGGGGGGGAGCAGTACTTC.

This clone was detected a few times. The chain couples TRBV7-9 to TRBJ2-7, with unresolved D. The length of the CDR3 is 11 residues. Looked up from germline, CDR1 is SEHNR and CDR2 is FQNEAQ (reference sequence). V was shortened by 4 bases and J by 9 bases, with 10 bases between the two germline ends. The CDR3, as DNA: TGTGCCAGCAGCTCCCTAGAGATGCAGTACTTC. Its protein product is CASSSLEMQYF.

The V call is TRBV11-2, the J call TRBJ1-4; possible D gene TRBD1, 5 bases. Looked up from germline, CDR1 is SGHAT and CDR2 is FQNNGV. CDR3 length: 16 amino acids. V was shortened by 2 bases and J by 2 bases, with 12 bases between the two germline ends. The CDR3: CASSLMGGRTNEKLFF. The CDR3 DNA is TGTGCCAGCAGCTTAATGGGGGGGAGGACTAATGAAAAACTGTTTTTT.